This TCR beta chain was found in a study of blood T cells in healthy people across ages. Findings of the study overall: Higher diversity, along with more naive CD4+ cells, distinguished long-lived donors from aged donors. Significant beta diversity loss was already apparent by age roughly 38, declining roughly linearly.

This CDR3 has 13 amino acids. From germline, CDR1 is LGHDT and CDR2 YNNKEL (reference sequence). Trimming pared 1 base from V and 3 bases from J, leaving 6 bases between. Every sample yielded at least 7 million isolated PBMCs. This clonotype occurred a few times. Its antigen remains unidentified. Through a sample-barcoded 5' primer and a J-beta primer mix, a second PCR was run for about 7 to 12 cycles. Every single cDNA molecule received a tag from a template-switch adaptor with 12 random nucleotides. Using its own MiXCR run on the 5' RACE reads, TCRdb lists one record per CDR3 protein. The sample lists some 1.4 million distinct CDR3 sequences, approximately 42% seen once, with approximately 7.9% in the top ten.

J is TRBJ1-2 and V is TRBV3-1; no clear D gene. The sequencing input was blood. This clonotype was sampled from a woman under 30 in good health. DNA of the CDR3: TGTGCCAGCAGCCAAGTAGTGTACTATGGCTACACCTTC. It is translated as CASSQVVYYGYTF.